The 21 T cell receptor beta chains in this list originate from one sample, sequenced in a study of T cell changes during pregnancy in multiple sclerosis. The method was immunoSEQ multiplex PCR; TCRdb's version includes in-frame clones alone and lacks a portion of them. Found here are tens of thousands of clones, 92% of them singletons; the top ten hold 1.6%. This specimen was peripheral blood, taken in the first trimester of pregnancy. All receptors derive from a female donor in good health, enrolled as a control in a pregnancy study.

The CDR3: CASRGDTLNTEAFF. CDR3 sequence (DNA): TGTGCCAGCAGGGGGGACACCTTGAACACTGAAGCTTTCTTT. The chain has TRBV2 and TRBJ1-1, with a weak D call TRBD1 (6 bases). Germline lookup yields CDR1 SNHLY and CDR2 FYNNEI. The CDR3 has 14 residues. Trimming removed 6 bases at V and 0 bases at J, with 11 bases between.

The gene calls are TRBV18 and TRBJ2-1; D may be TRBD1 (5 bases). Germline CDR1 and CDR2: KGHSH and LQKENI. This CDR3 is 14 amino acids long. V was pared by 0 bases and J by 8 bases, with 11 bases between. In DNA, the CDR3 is TGTGCCAGCTCACCACCGGGCAGGGCTGATGAGCAGTTCTTC. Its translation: CASSPPGRADEQFF.

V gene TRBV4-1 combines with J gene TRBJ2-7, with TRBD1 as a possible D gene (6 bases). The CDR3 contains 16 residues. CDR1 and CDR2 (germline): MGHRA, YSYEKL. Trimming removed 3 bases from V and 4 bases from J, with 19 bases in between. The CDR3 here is CASSQGTGSPPYEQYF. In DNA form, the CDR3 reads TGCGCCAGCAGCCAGGGAACAGGGAGCCCACCGTACGAGCAGTACTTC.

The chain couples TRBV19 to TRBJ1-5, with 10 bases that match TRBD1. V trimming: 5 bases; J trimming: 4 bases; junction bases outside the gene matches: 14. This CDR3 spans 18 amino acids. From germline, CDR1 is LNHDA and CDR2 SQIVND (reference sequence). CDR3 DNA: TGTGCCAGTAGTGCGCGGACAGGGGGTGGACCTGGAAATCAGCCCCAGCATTTT. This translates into CASSARTGGGPGNQPQHF.

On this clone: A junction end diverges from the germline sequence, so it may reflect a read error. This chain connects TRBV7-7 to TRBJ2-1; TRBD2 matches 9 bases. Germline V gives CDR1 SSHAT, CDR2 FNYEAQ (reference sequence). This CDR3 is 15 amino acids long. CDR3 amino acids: CASSLIAGAYNEQFF. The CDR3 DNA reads TGTGCTAGCAGCTTAATAGCGGGAGCCTACAATGAGCAGTTCTTC.

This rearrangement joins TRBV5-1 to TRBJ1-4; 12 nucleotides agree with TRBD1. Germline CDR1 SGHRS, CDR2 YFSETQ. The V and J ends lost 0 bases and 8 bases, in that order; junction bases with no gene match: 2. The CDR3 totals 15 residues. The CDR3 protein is CASSLVGTGGEKLFF. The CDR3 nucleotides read TGCGCCAGCAGCTTGGTAGGGACAGGGGGCGAAAAACTGTTTTTT.

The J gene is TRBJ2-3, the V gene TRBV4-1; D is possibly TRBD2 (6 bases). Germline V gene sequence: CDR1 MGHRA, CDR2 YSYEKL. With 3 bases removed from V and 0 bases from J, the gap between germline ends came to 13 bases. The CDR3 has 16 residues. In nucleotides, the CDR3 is TGCGCCAGCAGCCAGGTGGGCAGCGGGAGCACAGATACGCAGTATTTT. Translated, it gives CASSQVGSGSTDTQYF.

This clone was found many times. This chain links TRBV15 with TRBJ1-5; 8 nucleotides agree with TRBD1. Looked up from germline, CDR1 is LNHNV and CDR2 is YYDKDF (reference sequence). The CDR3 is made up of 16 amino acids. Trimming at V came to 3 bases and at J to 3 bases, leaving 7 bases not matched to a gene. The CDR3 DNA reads TGTGCCACCAGCAGCCCCGGGACAGGCTTCAATCAGCCCCAGCATTTT. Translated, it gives CATSSPGTGFNQPQHF. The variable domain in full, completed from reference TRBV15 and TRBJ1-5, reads DAMVIQNPRYQVTQFGKPVTLSCSQTLNHNVMYWYQQKSSQAPKLLFHYYDKDFNNEADTPDNFQSRRPNTSFCFLDIRSPGLGDTAMYLCATSSPGTGFNQPQHFGDGTRLSIL.

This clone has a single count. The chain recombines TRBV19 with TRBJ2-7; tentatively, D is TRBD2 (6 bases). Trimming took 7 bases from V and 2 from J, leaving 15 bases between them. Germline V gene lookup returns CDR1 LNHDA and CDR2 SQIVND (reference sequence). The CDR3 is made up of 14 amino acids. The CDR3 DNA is TGTGCCAGTACCTTGGACGGGAGAGCCTACGAGCAGTACTTC. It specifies CASTLDGRAYEQYF.

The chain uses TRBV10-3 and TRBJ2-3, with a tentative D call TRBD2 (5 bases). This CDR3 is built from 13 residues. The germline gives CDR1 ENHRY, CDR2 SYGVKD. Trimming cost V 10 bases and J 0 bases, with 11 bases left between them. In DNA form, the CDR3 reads TGTGCCACCTCTAGGGAGAGCACAGATACGCAGTATTTT. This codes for CATSRESTDTQYF.

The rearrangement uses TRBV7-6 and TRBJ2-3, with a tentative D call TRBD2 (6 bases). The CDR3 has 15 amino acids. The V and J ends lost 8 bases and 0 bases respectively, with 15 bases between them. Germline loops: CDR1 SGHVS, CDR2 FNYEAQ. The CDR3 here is CASGRQSGSTDTQYF. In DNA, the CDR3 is TGTGCCAGCGGTCGTCAGAGCGGGAGCACAGATACGCAGTATTTT.

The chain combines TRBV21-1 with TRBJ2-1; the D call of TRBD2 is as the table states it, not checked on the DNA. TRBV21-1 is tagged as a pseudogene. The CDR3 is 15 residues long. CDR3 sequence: CASSKGGGAYNEQFF. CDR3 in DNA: TGTGCCAGCAGCAAAGGGGGGGGTGCCTACAATGAGCAGTTCTTC.

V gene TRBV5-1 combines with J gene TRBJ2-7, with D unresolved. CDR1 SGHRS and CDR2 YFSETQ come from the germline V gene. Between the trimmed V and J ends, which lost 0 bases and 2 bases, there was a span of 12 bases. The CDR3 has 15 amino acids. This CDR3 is CASSLGTASTYEQYF. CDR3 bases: TGCGCCAGCAGCTTGGGAACAGCCTCGACCTACGAGCAGTACTTC.

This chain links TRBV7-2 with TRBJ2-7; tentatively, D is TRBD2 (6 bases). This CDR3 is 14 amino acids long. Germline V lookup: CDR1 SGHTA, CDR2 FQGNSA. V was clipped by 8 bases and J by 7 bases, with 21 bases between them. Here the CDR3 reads CASAGGFSWGEQYF. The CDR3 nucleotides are TGTGCCAGCGCCGGGGGATTCTCATGGGGGGAGCAGTACTTC.

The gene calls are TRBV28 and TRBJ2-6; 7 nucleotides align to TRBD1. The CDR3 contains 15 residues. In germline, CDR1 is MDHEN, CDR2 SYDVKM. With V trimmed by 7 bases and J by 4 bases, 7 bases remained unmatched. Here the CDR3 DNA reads TGTGCCAGCAAATCAGAGGGGGCCGGGGCCAACGTCCTGACTTTC. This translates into CASKSEGAGANVLTF.

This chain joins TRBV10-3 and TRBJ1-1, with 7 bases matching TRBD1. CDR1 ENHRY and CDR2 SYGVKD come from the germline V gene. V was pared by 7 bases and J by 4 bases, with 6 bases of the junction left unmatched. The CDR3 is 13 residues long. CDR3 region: CAITPGQSTEAFF. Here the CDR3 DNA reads TGTGCCATCACCCCGGGACAGAGCACTGAAGCTTTCTTT.

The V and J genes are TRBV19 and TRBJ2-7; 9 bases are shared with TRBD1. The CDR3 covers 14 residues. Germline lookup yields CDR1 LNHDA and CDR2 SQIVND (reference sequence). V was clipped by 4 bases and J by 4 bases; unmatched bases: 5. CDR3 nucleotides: TGTGCCAGTAGTACCCGGGACAGGGTGTACGAGCAGTACTTC. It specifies CASSTRDRVYEQYF.

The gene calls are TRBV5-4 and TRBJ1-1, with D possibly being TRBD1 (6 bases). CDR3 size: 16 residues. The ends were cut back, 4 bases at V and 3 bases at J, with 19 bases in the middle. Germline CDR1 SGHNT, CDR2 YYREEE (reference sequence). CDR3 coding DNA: TGTGCCAGCAGCCCGGGAGGGGGGGCTTGGTACACTGAAGCTTTCTTT. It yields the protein CASSPGGGAWYTEAFF. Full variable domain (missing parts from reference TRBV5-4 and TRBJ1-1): ETGVTQSPTHLIKTRGQQVTLRCSSQSGHNTVSWYQQALGQGPQFIFQYYREEENGRGNFPPRFSGLQFPNYSSELNVNALELDDSALYLCASSPGGGAWYTEAFFGQGTRLTVV.

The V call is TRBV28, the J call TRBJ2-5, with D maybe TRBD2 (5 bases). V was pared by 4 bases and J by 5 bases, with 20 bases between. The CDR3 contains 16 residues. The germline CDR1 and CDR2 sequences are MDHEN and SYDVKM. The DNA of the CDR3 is TGTGCCAGCAGTTCCCCCGGGGAGCGGCCCGGGGAGACCCAGTACTTC. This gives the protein CASSSPGERPGETQYF. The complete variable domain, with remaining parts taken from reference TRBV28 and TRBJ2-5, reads DVKVTQSSRYLVKRTGEKVFLECVQDMDHENMFWYRQDPGLGLRLIYFSYDVKMKEKGDIPEGYSVSREKKERFSLILESASTNQTSMYLCASSSPGERPGETQYFGPGTRLLVL.

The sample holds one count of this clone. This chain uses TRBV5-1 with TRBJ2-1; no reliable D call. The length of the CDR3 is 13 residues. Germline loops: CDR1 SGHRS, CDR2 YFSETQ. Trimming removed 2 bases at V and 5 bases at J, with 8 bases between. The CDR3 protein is CASSFPVNNEQFF. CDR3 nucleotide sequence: TGCGCCAGCAGCTTCCCCGTAAACAATGAGCAGTTCTTC.

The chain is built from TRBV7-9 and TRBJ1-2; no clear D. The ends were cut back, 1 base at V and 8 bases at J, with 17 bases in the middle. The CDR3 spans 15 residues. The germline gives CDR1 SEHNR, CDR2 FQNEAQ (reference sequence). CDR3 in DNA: TGTGCCAGCAGCTTAGATCCGGGGTTGAAGAGAGGCTACACCTTC. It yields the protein CASSLDPGLKRGYTF.